The sequence of this TCR beta chain was determined in a study of blood T cell repertoires in COVID-19. Data came from immunoSEQ multiplex PCR; TCRdb stores just in-frame clones and leaves some out. The table includes around 320,000 clones, under 90% detected once. The sequencing sample was made of peripheral blood. This sequence originates from a young woman with COVID-19, enrolled during active disease.

CDR3 nucleotide sequence: TGCGCCAGCAGCTTGGGGGCGCGGGAGAATTCACCCCTCCACTTT. The encoded protein is CASSLGARENSPLHF. J is TRBJ1-6 and V is TRBV5-1, with D hard to call. The V gene lost 0 bases and the J gene lost 7 bases, with 11 bases spanning the gap. The CDR3 is 15 residues long. Germline CDR1 and CDR2: SGHRS and YFSETQ.